This is a list of T cell receptor beta chains from one sample in a study of human T cells and chemical hapten exposure. TCRdb processed the RACE reads anew with MiXCR; each CDR3 protein has one entry. The sample lists fewer than 200,000 distinct CDR3 sequences, around 20% occurring once. The sample here was whole blood, taken in connection with sensitization to the hapten diphenylcyclopropenone (DPC). These TCRs come from a woman aged 50 to 60 with alopecia areata. Some clones in this sample may be carry-over from other donors' samples. Both conserved end residues are part of each CDR3.

V gene	J gene	CDR3 protein
TRBV12-3/TRBV12-4	TRBJ2-7	CASSPPVRGLYEQYF
TRBV29-1	TRBJ1-1	CSVLRRMNTEAFF
TRBV15	TRBJ1-2	CATSRDRSYGYTF
TRBV7-3	TRBJ2-3	CASSLIPFSDTQYF
TRBV15	TRBJ2-1	CATSREVVAGNEQFF
TRBV7-2	TRBJ1-5	CASSFSNQPQHF
TRBV20-1	TRBJ2-3	CSARLAGAIPSTDTQYF
TRBV11-2	TRBJ1-1	CASSSAAKGTGGLAFF
TRBV7-9	TRBJ2-5	CASSLEQARDWKTQYF
TRBV5-1	TRBJ1-2	CASSLGGESGYTF
TRBV9	TRBJ2-3	CASSLLAGIADTQYF
TRBV18	TRBJ1-4	CASSPRPGGDEKLFF